The 32 T cell receptor beta chains listed next were all sequenced from one sample in a study of T cell responses to AZD1222 COVID-19 vaccine. Some clones are missing from TCRdb's copy, which holds only in-frame ones; the method was immunoSEQ multiplex PCR. The table has around 170,000 clones, less than 95% seen once. Sequencing was performed on peripheral blood, taken on day 0 of AZD1222 vaccination. The receptors were sampled from an adult in good health.

The V call is TRBV27, the J call TRBJ1-5; D gene ambiguous. The CDR3 runs to 15 residues. The germline V and J ends were trimmed by 5 bases and 0 bases, with 11 bases remaining between them. Germline assignment: CDR1 MNHEY and CDR2 SMNVEV (reference sequence). CDR3 residues: CASSPDPYSNQPQHF. DNA of the CDR3: TGTGCCAGCAGTCCAGACCCATATAGCAATCAGCCCCAGCATTTT.

This sequence joins TRBV9 and TRBJ1-5; tentatively, D is TRBD1 (5 bases). This CDR3 region has 14 residues. Germline assignment: CDR1 SGDLS and CDR2 YYNGEE. Trimming left V 3 bases short and J 7 bases short, with 14 bases between. CDR3 residues: CASSAGTSGQPQHF. CDR3 coding DNA: TGTGCCAGCAGCGCCGGGACTTCGGGACAGCCCCAGCATTTT. The full variable domain, rest sourced from reference TRBV9 and TRBJ1-5, is DSGVTQTPKHLITATGQRVTLRCSPRSGDLSVYWYQQSLDQGLQFLIQYYNGEERAKGNILERFSAQQFPDLHSELNLSSLELGDSALYFCASSAGTSGQPQHFGDGTRLSIL.

This rearrangement joins TRBV2 to TRBJ2-7, with unresolved D. The CDR3 totals 13 residues. Looked up from germline, CDR1 is SNHLY and CDR2 is FYNNEI. The V and J ends lost 8 bases and 2 bases respectively, with 13 bases between them. CDR3 DNA: TGTGCCAGCTCCCTCCAGGTGGCCTACGAGCAGTACTTC. Its protein product is CASSLQVAYEQYF.

The chain couples TRBV6-5 to TRBJ1-1, with unresolved D. This CDR3 spans 13 amino acids. Germline CDR1 is MNHEY and CDR2 is SVGAGI. V was cut by 6 bases and J by 5 bases, with 13 bases left in between. This CDR3 reads CASRPDGATEAFF. The CDR3 DNA is TGTGCCAGCAGGCCCGATGGTGCGACTGAAGCTTTCTTT.

J is TRBJ2-3 and V is TRBV12-3 or TRBV12-4, with no clear D. V lost 4 bases and J 3 bases, leaving 5 bases between the germline ends. The CDR3 totals 12 residues. As DNA, the CDR3 is TGTGCCAGCAGTTCCGGAACAGATACGCAGTATTTT. Translating it yields CASSSGTDTQYF.

V is TRBV7-2 and J is TRBJ1-1, with D unresolved. V lost 1 base to trimming and J lost 10 bases, with 13 bases between them. The CDR3 length is 13 residues. CDR1 is SGHTA and CDR2 is FQGNSA in the germline V gene. CDR3 coding DNA: TGTGCCAGCAGCTTAGGCGAAGACGGAGGAGCTTTCTTT. It encodes CASSLGEDGGAFF.

This clone was recorded only once. The V and J genes are TRBV5-1 and TRBJ2-5; TRBD1 aligns across 8 bases. The CDR3 runs 14 residues. CDR1 is SGHRS and CDR2 is YFSETQ in the germline V gene. V lost 2 bases and J lost 4; bases outside the gene matches: 4. DNA of the CDR3: TGCGCCAGCAGCTTCGGACAGGGTGGAGAGACCCAGTACTTC. Translation gives CASSFGQGGETQYF.

The rearrangement joins TRBV7-9 to TRBJ2-1, with 9 positions matching TRBD2. This CDR3 is 15 amino acids long. Germline V gene data show CDR1 as SEHNR and CDR2 as FQNEAQ (reference sequence). V shed 8 bases and J 5 bases; nucleotides not matched to a gene: 10. CDR3 bases: TGTGCCAGCGGAAGGGTAGCGGGGGCCGACAATGAGCAGTTCTTC. Its translation is CASGRVAGADNEQFF.

The chain joins TRBV7-8 to TRBJ1-5, with TRBD1 identical over 7 bases. The germline V gene has CDR1 SGHVS and CDR2 FQNEAQ. The CDR3 is made up of 16 amino acids. Losses at the gene ends were 3 bases for V and 3 bases for J; bases not matched to a gene: 8. The CDR3: CASSFWTGRINQPQHF. DNA of the CDR3: TGTGCCAGCAGCTTTTGGACAGGAAGAATCAATCAGCCCCAGCATTTT.

The V call is TRBV6-4, the J call TRBJ1-5; 8 bases are a match to TRBD1. Per the germline V gene, CDR1 is MRHNA and CDR2 is SNTAGT. Trimming took 6 bases from V and 7 from J; bases not matched to a gene: 5. There are 13 residues in the CDR3. The CDR3 DNA reads as TGTGCCAGCAGCGCGACAGGGGAACAGCCCCAGCATTTT. Amino acids: CASSATGEQPQHF.

The chain links TRBV28 to TRBJ2-3, with D unresolved. The CDR3 extends over 12 amino acids. Germline V gene data show CDR1 as MDHEN and CDR2 as SYDVKM. The V gene lost 2 bases and the J gene lost 5 bases, with 5 bases spanning the gap. CDR3 amino acids: CASSLAIDTQYF. In DNA, the CDR3 is TGTGCCAGCAGTTTAGCGATAGATACGCAGTATTTT.

The rearrangement uses TRBV6-2 or TRBV6-3 and TRBJ1-2, with 7 bases aligning to TRBD1. Germline V lookup: CDR1 MNHEY, CDR2 SVGEGT. The CDR3 covers 13 residues. The trim removed 4 bases at V and 3 bases at J, leaving 2 bases unmatched. In nucleotides, the CDR3 is TGTGCCAGCAGTTCGGACAGGCACTATGGCTACACCTTC. Its protein is CASSSDRHYGYTF.

This clone was found once. CDR3 sequence reads: CASSYNRGPYGYTF. In nucleotides, the CDR3 is TGTGCCAGCAGTTACAATCGGGGGCCCTATGGCTACACCTTC. This chain connects TRBV6-5 to TRBJ1-2, with a tentative D call TRBD1 (6 bases). The length of the CDR3 is 14 residues. Trimming pared 2 bases from V and 4 bases from J, leaving 11 bases between. Germline V gene sequence: CDR1 MNHEY, CDR2 SVGAGI.

The rearrangement links TRBV29-1 to TRBJ2-1, with D perhaps matching TRBD1 or TRBD2 (5 bases each). This CDR3 has 11 residues. V was clipped by 4 bases and J by 8 bases, with 9 bases between them. Germline V gene sequence: CDR1 SQVTM, CDR2 ANQGSEA. The CDR3 DNA reads TGCAGCGTTGGAGGGGCTCATGAGCAGTTCTTC. Its translation: CSVGGAHEQFF.

The chain has TRBV2 and TRBJ1-2, with D perhaps matching TRBD1 (5 bases). The CDR3 length is 13 residues. In germline, CDR1 is SNHLY, CDR2 FYNNEI. Trimming took off 11 bases at V and 5 bases at J, with 18 bases between the two ends. The DNA for the CDR3 is TGTGCCGAAAGATTGGGACTCATTTATGGCTACACCTTC. Its translation: CAERLGLIYGYTF.

The chain is built from TRBV6-5 and TRBJ2-6; D ambiguous. Germline V gives CDR1 MNHEY, CDR2 SVGAGI. The CDR3 has 13 residues. The V gene lost 5 bases and the J gene lost 4 bases, with 6 bases spanning the gap. DNA for the CDR3: TGTGCCAGCAGTATACCCGGGGCCAACGTCCTGACTTTC. Its protein product is CASSIPGANVLTF.

V is TRBV11-3 and J is TRBJ1-1; 7 bases fit TRBD1. V shed 0 bases and J 11 bases; nucleotides not matched to a gene: 6. Germline CDR1 is SGHNT and CDR2 is YENEEA. The CDR3 loop spans 13 amino acids. The CDR3 DNA follows: TGTGCCAGCAGCTTAGAAATCGGCAGGGGGGCTTTCTTT. It codes for CASSLEIGRGAFF.

The rearrangement joins TRBV12-3 or TRBV12-4 to TRBJ1-3; no firm D call. The CDR3 runs 11 residues. V lost 10 bases, J lost 4 bases, and 8 bases lay in between. The CDR3 bases are TGTGCCATACCGACGGGAAACACCATATATTTT. Translated, it gives CAIPTGNTIYF.

This chain joins TRBV28 and TRBJ1-2, with D tentatively TRBD1 (5 bases). This CDR3 contains 14 residues. Germline-derived CDR1 and CDR2 are MDHEN and SYDVKM. Deletions cut 8 bases from V and 3 bases from J, with 16 bases between. CDR3 sequence (DNA): TGTGCCAGCTATCAGGGCCGACCTGACTATGGCTACACCTTC. Protein sequence: CASYQGRPDYGYTF.

The chain combines TRBV20-1 with TRBJ1-6; D uncertain. Germline lookup yields CDR1 DFQATT and CDR2 SNEGSKA (reference sequence). V shed 3 bases and J shed 0 bases, with 6 bases lying between them. CDR3 size: 14 residues. The CDR3 bases are TGCAGTGCTAGTCAGCGCTCCTATAATTCACCCCTCCACTTT. It yields the protein CSASQRSYNSPLHF.

The chain employs TRBV11-3 and TRBJ2-1; the D is unclear. Germline values: CDR1 SGHNT, CDR2 YENEEA. V dropped 5 bases and J dropped 7 bases, with 18 bases sitting between them. The CDR3 covers 15 residues. The CDR3 nucleotides are TGTGCCAGCAGCCCCCCGAAGGGTAGCAATAATGAGCAGTTCTTC. Encoded protein: CASSPPKGSNNEQFF.

The chain uses TRBV4-1 and TRBJ1-6; D possibly corresponds to TRBD1 (5 bases). Germline assignment: CDR1 MGHRA and CDR2 YSYEKL. Trimming cost V 4 bases and J 3 bases, with 22 bases left between them. The CDR3 is made up of 19 amino acids. CDR3 residues: CASSLMQGGAAHYNSPLHF. The CDR3, as DNA: TGCGCCAGCAGCCTCATGCAGGGAGGGGCCGCCCACTATAATTCACCCCTCCACTTT.

This chain joins TRBV5-5 and TRBJ1-3; D gene ambiguous. Trimming removed 0 bases at V and 4 bases at J, with 14 bases between. Germline CDR1 is SGHKS and CDR2 is YYEKEE (reference sequence). The CDR3 sequence is 16 residues long. CDR3 coding DNA: TGTGCCAGCAGCTTGGTCATCTTATCGGAAGGAAACACCATATATTTT. It is translated as CASSLVILSEGNTIYF.

This rearrangement joins TRBV7-3 to TRBJ1-1; D not certain. The V gene lost 1 base and the J gene lost 1 base, with 4 bases spanning the gap. Germline-derived CDR1 and CDR2 are SGHTA and FQGTGA. The CDR3 is 13 amino acids. The CDR3: CASSLIRNTEAFF. In nucleotides, the CDR3 is TGTGCCAGCAGCTTAATCAGGAACACTGAAGCTTTCTTT.

J is TRBJ1-1 and V is TRBV4-1; a possible D gene is TRBD1 (6 bases). From germline, CDR1 is MGHRA and CDR2 YSYEKL. The V end lost 1 base, the J end lost 4 bases, and 22 bases lay between the germline ends. The length of the CDR3 is 18 residues. CDR3 coding DNA: TGCGCCAGCAGCCAAGTCTTCATCCCCGGACTAGGGGGCACTGAAGCTTTCTTT. Protein sequence: CASSQVFIPGLGGTEAFF.

The V and J genes are TRBV2 and TRBJ2-7; possible D gene TRBD1, 7 bases. Germline V CDR1 and CDR2: SNHLY, FYNNEI. Between the trimmed V and J ends, which lost 8 bases and 7 bases, there was a span of 18 bases. CDR3 size: 13 residues. CDR3 amino acids: CASRSRTGGEQYF. The DNA of the CDR3 is TGTGCCAGCCGAAGTAGGACAGGAGGGGAGCAGTACTTC.

This clone was seen just once. This rearrangement joins TRBV19 to TRBJ1-1; TRBD1 might be the D (5 bases). Germline CDR1 and CDR2: LNHDA and SQIVND (reference sequence). CDR3 length equals 15 residues. V shed 8 bases and J shed 1 base, with 17 bases lying between them. The CDR3 DNA reads TGTGCCAGTGGGGTTACGGGACCGAAGAACACTGAAGCTTTCTTT. The encoded protein is CASGVTGPKNTEAFF.

The chain links TRBV5-1 to TRBJ2-5, with a possible D match to TRBD2 (5 bases). Trimming shortened V by 4 bases and J by 5 bases, and 21 bases separated the two germline ends. Germline V gene data show CDR1 as SGHRS and CDR2 as YFSETQ. The CDR3 contains 16 residues. The CDR3 protein is CASSSTAAPRGETQYF. CDR3 coding DNA: TGCGCCAGCAGCAGTACGGCGGCACCCAGAGGGGAGACCCAGTACTTC.

The rearrangement uses TRBV5-1 and TRBJ2-2, with TRBD2 matching 7 bases. This CDR3 has 15 residues. Looked up from germline, CDR1 is SGHRS and CDR2 is YFSETQ. V lost 4 bases to trimming and J lost 5 bases; unmatched junction nucleotides: 8. The CDR3 is CASSLSPGGTGELFF. Here the CDR3 DNA reads TGCGCCAGCAGCCTAAGCCCCGGGGGGACCGGGGAGCTGTTTTTT.

The V and J genes are TRBV6-6 and TRBJ1-1, with unresolved D. The length of the CDR3 is 13 residues. The V gene lost 2 bases and the J gene lost 4 bases, with 8 bases spanning the gap. CDR1 is MNHNY and CDR2 is SVGAGI in the germline V gene (reference sequence). CDR3 loop: CASSYGVGTEAFF. In DNA, the CDR3 is TGTGCCAGCAGTTACGGAGTTGGCACTGAAGCTTTCTTT.

The V call is TRBV7-9, the J call TRBJ2-3; D might be TRBD1 or TRBD2, each matching 6 bases. From germline, CDR1 is SEHNR and CDR2 FQNEAQ (reference sequence). V was shortened by 4 bases and J by 3 bases, with 14 bases between the two germline ends. This CDR3 region has 15 residues. CDR3 sequence (DNA): TGTGCCAGCAGCTCAAGGGGGGATGGGACAGATACGCAGTATTTT. This encodes CASSSRGDGTDTQYF.

V gene TRBV5-1 combines with J gene TRBJ1-1, with D possibly matching TRBD1 (6 bases). Germline V gene lookup returns CDR1 SGHRS and CDR2 YFSETQ. The CDR3 length is 14 residues. Trimming left V 2 bases short and J 1 base short, with 9 bases between. CDR3 sequence: CASSFGGSNTEAFF. In nucleotides, the CDR3 is TGCGCCAGCAGCTTTGGGGGCTCGAACACTGAAGCTTTCTTT.